The entry below describes one T cell receptor (beta chain). Its target is unknown. This sample is part of a study of blood T cells in healthy people across ages. The CDR3 runs 15 residues. V lost 3 bases to trimming and J lost 10 bases; unmatched junction nucleotides: 13. Next came a second PCR, run for roughly 6 to 11 cycles, which used a sample-barcoded 5' primer along with a J-beta primer mix. TCRdb reprocessed the 5' RACE reads via MiXCR and lists one record per CDR3 protein. The repertoire holds 540,000 or so distinct CDR3 sequences, with 20% to 30% as singletons. General study points: A roughly linear age-dependent decrease characterized TCR beta diversity per million T cells. PBMCs were not sorted, which prevented a conclusive comparison of naive versus antigen-experienced cells.

Peripheral blood was drawn, around 9.4 milliliters per donor. The sample was also linked to a second study, of T cells of mothers and their children.

Sequencing was done on a sample of blood. This TCR derives from a boy under 18 in good health. This chain uses TRBV12-3 or TRBV12-4 with TRBJ2-3; 7 bases line up with TRBD2. For the CDR3, the DNA is TGTGCCAGCAGTTTGAGTAGAGGGAGGGCGGATGCGCAGTATTTT. Translating it yields CASSLSRGRADAQYF.